Listed below are T cell receptor beta chains from one sample, sequenced in a study of PD-1 blockade in mismatch repair-deficient tumors. The method was immunoSEQ multiplex PCR; TCRdb's version includes in-frame clones alone and lacks a portion of them. The sample has tens of thousands of clones, 78% seen once. Sequences were derived from peripheral blood, sampled 4 weeks after starting pembrolizumab. The receptors stem from an adult with mismatch repair-deficient cancer. Each CDR3 is given with its conserved first and last residue.

V | CDR3
TRBV14 | CASSQAFAGLAVPDTQYF
TRBV9 | CASSVGQGKGTGELFF
TRBV7-9 | CASSLVGKIFEQYF
TRBV2 | CASSRQGIRQPQHF
TRBV5-5 | CASSVGTEAFF
TRBV23-1 | CASSHRTHQRGNQPQHF
TRBV7-6 | CASSLAELETLFF
TRBV30 | CAEGELDYGYTF
TRBV7-9 | CASSLEVGGTDTQYF
TRBV7-3 | CASSLASPTSSYNEQFF
TRBV9 | CASSVVGTVQETQYF
TRBV7-2 | CASSLYYGVTNEKLFF
TRBV7-9 | CASSLDGQGETQYF
TRBV27 | CASTTTGAISEKLFF
TRBV11-2 | CASSLVSPLAEKLFF
TRBV18 | CASSPKGQGESKHF
TRBV5-4 | CASSLRPSGNEQFF
TRBV4-2 | CASSQGTRGETQYF
TRBV5-6 | CASSLWAGNYGYTF
TRBV11-2 | CASVLRAGARQNTGELFF
TRBV7-9 | CASSSPRQGEFF
TRBV19 | CASSIQGWYNEQFF
TRBV9 | CASSVTTGTSGRQDTDTQYF
TRBV5-8 | CASSGGITYEQYF
TRBV6-6 | CASSYQGGPQETQYF
TRBV7-2 | CASSRLLGQTSQETQYF
TRBV29-1 | CSVLRGTSGSPPYEQYF